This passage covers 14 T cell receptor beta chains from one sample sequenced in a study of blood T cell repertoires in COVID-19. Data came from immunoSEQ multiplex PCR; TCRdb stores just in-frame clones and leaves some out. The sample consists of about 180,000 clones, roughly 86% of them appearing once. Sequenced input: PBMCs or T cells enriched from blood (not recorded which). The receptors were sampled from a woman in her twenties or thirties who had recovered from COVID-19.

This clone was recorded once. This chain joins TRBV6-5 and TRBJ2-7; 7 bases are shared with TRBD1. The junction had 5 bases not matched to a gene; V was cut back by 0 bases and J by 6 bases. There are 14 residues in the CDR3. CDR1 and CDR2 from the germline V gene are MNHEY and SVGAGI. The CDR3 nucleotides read TGTGCCAGCAGTTACTCTCTCCCAGGGGGCGAGCAGTACTTC. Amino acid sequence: CASSYSLPGGEQYF.

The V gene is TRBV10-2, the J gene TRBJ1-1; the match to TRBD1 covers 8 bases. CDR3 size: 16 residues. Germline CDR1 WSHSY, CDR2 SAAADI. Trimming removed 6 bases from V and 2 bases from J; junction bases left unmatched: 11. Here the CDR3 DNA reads TGCGCCAGCAGACCCATAAACGACAGGGGAAACACTGAAGCTTTCTTT. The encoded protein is CASRPINDRGNTEAFF.

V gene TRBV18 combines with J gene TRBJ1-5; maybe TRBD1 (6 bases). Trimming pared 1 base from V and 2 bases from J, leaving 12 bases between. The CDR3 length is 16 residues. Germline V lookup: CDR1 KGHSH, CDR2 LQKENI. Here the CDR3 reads CASSPLGAGGNQPQHF. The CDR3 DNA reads TGTGCCAGCTCACCACTGGGGGCAGGGGGCAATCAGCCCCAGCATTTT.

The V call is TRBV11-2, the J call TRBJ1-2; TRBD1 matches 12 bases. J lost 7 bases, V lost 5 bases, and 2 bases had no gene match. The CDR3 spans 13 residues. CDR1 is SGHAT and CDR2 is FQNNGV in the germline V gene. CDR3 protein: CASSGTGGLGYTF. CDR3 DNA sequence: TGTGCCAGCAGCGGGACAGGGGGCCTTGGCTACACCTTC. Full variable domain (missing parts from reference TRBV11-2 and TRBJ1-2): EAGVAQSPRYKIIEKRQSVAFWCNPISGHATLYWYQQILGQGPKLLIQFQNNGVVDDSQLPKDRFSAERLKGVDSTLKIQPAKLEDSAVYLCASSGTGGLGYTFGSGTRLTVV.

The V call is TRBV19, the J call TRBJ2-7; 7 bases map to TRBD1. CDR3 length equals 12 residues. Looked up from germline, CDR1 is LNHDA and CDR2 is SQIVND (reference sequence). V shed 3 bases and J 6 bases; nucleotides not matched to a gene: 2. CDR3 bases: TGTGCCAGTAGTATGACAGGGTTCGAGCAGTACTTC. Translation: CASSMTGFEQYF.

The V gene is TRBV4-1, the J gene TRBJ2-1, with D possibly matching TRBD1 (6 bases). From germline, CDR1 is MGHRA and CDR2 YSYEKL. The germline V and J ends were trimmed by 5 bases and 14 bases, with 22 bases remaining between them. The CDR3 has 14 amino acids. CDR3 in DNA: TGCGCCAGCAGCGCTCCCGGGACACCCAACTCCAAGTTCTTC. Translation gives CASSAPGTPNSKFF.

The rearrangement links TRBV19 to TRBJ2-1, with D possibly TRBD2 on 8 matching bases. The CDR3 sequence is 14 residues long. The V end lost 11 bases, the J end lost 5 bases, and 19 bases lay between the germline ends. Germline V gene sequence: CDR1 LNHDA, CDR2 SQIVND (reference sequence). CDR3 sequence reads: CASRGREVHNEQFF. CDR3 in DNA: TGTGCCTCAAGGGGGCGGGAGGTCCACAATGAGCAGTTCTTC.

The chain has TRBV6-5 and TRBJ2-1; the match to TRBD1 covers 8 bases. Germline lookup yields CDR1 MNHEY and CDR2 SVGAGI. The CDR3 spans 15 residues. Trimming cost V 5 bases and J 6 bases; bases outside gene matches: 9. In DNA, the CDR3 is TGTGCCAGCAGTCTCGGACAGGGTGGAGGCAATGAGCAGTTCTTC. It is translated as CASSLGQGGGNEQFF.

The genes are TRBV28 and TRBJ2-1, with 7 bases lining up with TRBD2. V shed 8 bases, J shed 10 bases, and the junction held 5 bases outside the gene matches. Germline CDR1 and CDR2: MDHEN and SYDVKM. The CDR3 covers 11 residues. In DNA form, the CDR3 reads TGTGCCAGCGGGGAGGGGTCAGAGCAGTTCTTC. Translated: CASGEGSEQFF.

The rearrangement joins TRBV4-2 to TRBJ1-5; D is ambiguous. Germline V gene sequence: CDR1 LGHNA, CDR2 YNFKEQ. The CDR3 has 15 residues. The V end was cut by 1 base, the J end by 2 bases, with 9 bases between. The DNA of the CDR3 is TGTGCCAGCAGCCAAGTTTCCGGGGGCAATCAGCCCCAGCATTTT. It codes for CASSQVSGGNQPQHF.

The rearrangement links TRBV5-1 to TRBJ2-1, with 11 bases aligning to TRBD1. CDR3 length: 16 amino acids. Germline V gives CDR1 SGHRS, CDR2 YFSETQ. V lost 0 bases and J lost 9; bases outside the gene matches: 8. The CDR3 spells CASSLAGQGASGEQFF. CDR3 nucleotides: TGCGCCAGCAGCTTGGCCGGACAGGGGGCGAGCGGTGAGCAGTTCTTC.

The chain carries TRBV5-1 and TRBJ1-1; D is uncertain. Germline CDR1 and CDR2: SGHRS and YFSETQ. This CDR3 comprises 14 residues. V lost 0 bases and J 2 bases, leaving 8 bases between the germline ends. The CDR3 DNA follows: TGCGCCAGCAGCTTGGCCCAGGTTAACACTGAAGCTTTCTTT. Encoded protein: CASSLAQVNTEAFF.

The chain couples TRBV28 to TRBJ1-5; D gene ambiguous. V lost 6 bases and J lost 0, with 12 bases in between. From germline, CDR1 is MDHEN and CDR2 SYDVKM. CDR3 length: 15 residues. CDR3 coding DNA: TGTGCCAGCAGCCCGACATATTATAGCAATCAGCCCCAGCATTTT. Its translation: CASSPTYYSNQPQHF.

The CDR3 nucleotides read TGTGCCAGCAGCAACAGGGCCTACGAGCAGTACTTC. Residues: CASSNRAYEQYF. J is TRBJ2-7 and V is TRBV6-5; D is possibly TRBD1 (6 bases). V dropped 6 bases and J dropped 2 bases, with 8 bases sitting between them. The CDR3 extends over 12 amino acids. The germline V gene encodes CDR1 MNHEY and CDR2 SVGAGI.